These 27 T cell receptor beta chains came from one sample sequenced in a study of blood T cells in healthy people across ages. A sample-barcoded 5' primer and a J-beta primer mix were used in a second PCR of roughly 7 to 12 cycles. Via MiXCR, TCRdb re-called the 5' RACE reads, giving one row per CDR3 protein. The table has 850,000 to 950,000 distinct CDR3 sequences, 25% to 30% seen once. Material for sequencing was blood. Receptors were obtained from a woman of 80 years or more in good health.

In this sample, this clonotype turned up many times. The chain carries TRBV14 and TRBJ2-3; D is uncertain. Germline CDR1 reads SGHDN; CDR2 reads FVKESK. V lost 2 bases and J lost 2, with 2 bases in between. CDR3 length: 12 amino acids. CDR3 DNA: TGTGCCAGCAGCCAATTCACAGATACGCAGTATTTT. Translation: CASSQFTDTQYF.

The V call is TRBV5-1, the J call TRBJ1-1; a possible D gene is TRBD1 (5 bases). Germline V gene lookup returns CDR1 SGHRS and CDR2 YFSETQ. The ends were cut back, 2 bases at V and 7 bases at J, with 12 bases in the middle. The CDR3 is made up of 13 amino acids. DNA for the CDR3: TGCGCCAGCAGCTTCAACCCAGACAGTGAAGCTTTCTTT. This gives the protein CASSFNPDSEAFF.

In this sample, this clonotype turned up a few times. The genes are TRBV12-3 or TRBV12-4 and TRBJ2-7; TRBD1 might be the D (6 bases). Trimming removed 6 bases at V and 5 bases at J, with 17 bases between. This CDR3 region has 14 residues. The CDR3 loop is CASRQGPAVNEQYF. CDR3 nucleotides: TGTGCCAGCAGACAGGGACCGGCGGTCAACGAGCAGTACTTC.

This clonotype was counted at least ten times. The V and J genes are TRBV7-2 and TRBJ2-1; 8 bases line up with TRBD2. V lost 1 base to trimming and J lost 5 bases; unmatched junction nucleotides: 4. Germline V lookup: CDR1 SGHTA, CDR2 FQGNSA. The CDR3 consists of 15 residues. The DNA for the CDR3 is TGTGCCAGCAGCTTAGGGCGGGGGGCCAACAATGAGCAGTTCTTC. Translating it yields CASSLGRGANNEQFF.

Points on this clonotype: A much larger clone differs from this one at a single base, so this may be a read error. The chain couples TRBV5-5 to TRBJ1-2, with TRBD1 matching 8 bases. J gave up 12 bases and V 3 bases, and 16 bases lay outside the gene matches. CDR3 size: 15 residues. The germline gives CDR1 SGHKS, CDR2 YYEKEE (reference sequence). CDR3 in DNA: TGTGCCAGCAGCTCCGACCCGGACAGGGCTAGCGGCCACACCTTC. This encodes CASSSDPDRASGHTF.

This clonotype was detected a few times. The J gene is TRBJ2-1, the V gene TRBV6-2 or TRBV6-3; 12 positions match TRBD1. Germline V lookup: CDR1 MNHEY, CDR2 SVGEGT. The CDR3 is 15 amino acids. V shed 0 bases, J shed 9 bases, and the junction held 3 bases outside the gene matches. CDR3 in DNA: TGTGCCAGCAGTTACTCGGGACAGGGGGCGATTGAGCAGTTCTTC. Amino acids: CASSYSGQGAIEQFF.

Comments on this clonotype: A clone one base away is much larger, so this may be a read error. The rearrangement links TRBV11-1 to TRBJ2-6, with 8 bases that match TRBD1. The CDR3 spans 21 residues. In germline, CDR1 is SGHAT, CDR2 FQDESV (reference sequence). This CDR3 reads CPSKSRWAGGANWSGANVLTF. The DNA for the CDR3 is TGTCCCAGCAAATCAAGATGGGCAGGGGGCGCGAATTGGTCTGGGGCCAACGTCCTGACTTTC. The complete variable domain, with remaining parts taken from reference TRBV11-1 and TRBJ2-6, reads EAEVAQSPRYKITEKSQAVAFWCDPISGHATLYWYRQILGQGPELLVQFQDESVVDDSQLPKDRFSAERLKGVDSTLKIQPAELGDSAMYLCPSKSRWAGGANWSGANVLTFGAGSRLTVL.

The chain is built from TRBV7-9 and TRBJ1-4; 9 positions agree with TRBD1. V shed 5 bases and J 7 bases; nucleotides not matched to a gene: 8. The CDR3 is 15 amino acids. Germline CDR1 reads SEHNR; CDR2 reads FQNEAQ (reference sequence). The CDR3 DNA follows: TGTGCCAGCAGCAACCGACAGGGGGGCGGTGAAAAACTGTTTTTT. It encodes CASSNRQGGGEKLFF.

This clonotype was seen only a few times. The chain carries TRBV24-1 and TRBJ2-5; D is undetermined. This CDR3 has 15 amino acids. Germline V gene lookup returns CDR1 KGHDR and CDR2 SFDVKD. Trimming cost V 2 bases and J 11 bases, with 20 bases left between them. The CDR3 coding sequence is TGTGCCACCAGTGATTGGCTCAAGGACCCCAATGAGCAGTACTTC. This gives the protein CATSDWLKDPNEQYF.

The chain uses TRBV5-1 and TRBJ1-2; 9 nucleotides align to TRBD1. CDR1 is SGHRS, CDR2 YFSETQ, per germline. The CDR3 length is 14 residues. Unmatched junction bases numbered 6, after V lost 6 bases and J lost 3 bases. The CDR3 protein is CASNSGQGDYGYTF. The CDR3 DNA is TGCGCCAGCAATTCGGGACAGGGAGACTATGGCTACACCTTC.

Remarks on this clonotype: Possible read error: a much larger clone is one base away. J is TRBJ2-1 and V is TRBV11-3; D is perhaps TRBD1 (5 bases). The CDR3 is made up of 15 amino acids. Looked up from germline, CDR1 is SGHNT and CDR2 is YENEEA. The CDR3 sequence: CAGSPLGRKDNEQFF. CDR3 nucleotides: TGTGCCGGCAGCCCGTTGGGGCGCAAGGACAATGAGCAGTTCTTC.

In this sample, this clonotype turned up once. The rearrangement uses TRBV4-3 and TRBJ2-7, with 9 bases identical to TRBD1. The J call may be mistaken, given a closer DNA end match to TRBJ2-5. The germline CDR1 and CDR2 sequences are LGHNA and YSLEER. The CDR3 runs 14 residues. The CDR3 nucleotides read TGCGCCAGCAGCCAGACAGGGGGTTCGGGGACCCAGTACTTC. Residues: CASSQTGGSGTQYF.

Of note for this clonotype: The junction does not match germline at one end; this may be a read error. The chain employs TRBV7-2 and TRBJ1-2; possibly TRBD1 for D (5 bases). Looked up from germline, CDR1 is SGHTA and CDR2 is FQGNSA. This CDR3 comprises 15 residues. The CDR3 sequence: CASSLPAGIEYGCTF. DNA of the CDR3: TGTGCCAGCAGCTTACCGGCAGGGATCGAGTATGGCTGCACCTTC.

The chain links TRBV2 to TRBJ2-3, with 8 bases fitting TRBD1. This CDR3 comprises 15 residues. Germline V gene lookup returns CDR1 SNHLY and CDR2 FYNNEI. The ends lost 6 bases at V and 3 bases at J; junction bases unmatched: 8. The CDR3 nucleotides are TGTGCCAGCAGCGGACAGGGAACTAGGACAGATACGCAGTATTTT. Its protein product is CASSGQGTRTDTQYF.

The chain joins TRBV4-2 to TRBJ2-1; perhaps TRBD1 as D (6 bases). Looked up from germline, CDR1 is LGHNA and CDR2 is YNFKEQ. Trimming shortened V by 4 bases and J by 13 bases, and 26 bases separated the two germline ends. This CDR3 has 16 amino acids. CDR3 sequence (DNA): TGTGCCAGCAGCCTCCTACCGAGGGGGTCCCAAGAGACCCAGTTCTTC. Translating it yields CASSLLPRGSQETQFF.

The gene calls are TRBV20-1 and TRBJ2-7, with 13 bases fitting TRBD2. The J call may not be correct, given that the DNA end is closer to TRBJ2-4. CDR3 size: 16 residues. Germline loops: CDR1 DFQATT, CDR2 SNEGSKA (reference sequence). This chain's CDR3 is CSAPRTSGGAKDIQYF. Written as DNA, the CDR3 is TGCAGTGCTCCACGGACTAGCGGGGGAGCGAAGGACATTCAGTACTTC.

The J gene is TRBJ1-3, the V gene TRBV9; D not resolved. This CDR3 region has 16 residues. Germline-derived CDR1 and CDR2 are SGDLS and YYNGEE. V was shortened by 4 bases and J by 0 bases, with 14 bases between the two germline ends. The DNA for the CDR3 is TGTGCCAGCAGCCCAGACACCGCGCTCTCTGGAAACACCATATATTTT. Translated: CASSPDTALSGNTIYF.

This clonotype has more than one count but fewer than ten. CDR3 in amino acids: CASSEYGTGGSGELFF. CDR3 DNA: TGTGCCAGCAGTGAATACGGGACAGGGGGATCCGGGGAGCTGTTTTTT. The V gene is TRBV25-1, the J gene TRBJ2-2; 11 nucleotides agree with TRBD1. V shed 0 bases, J shed 6 bases, and the junction held 3 bases outside the gene matches. Germline V gene lookup returns CDR1 MGHDK and CDR2 SYGVNS. The length of the CDR3 is 16 residues.

The chain links TRBV7-9 to TRBJ1-4, with 8 bases that match TRBD1. Germline V CDR1 and CDR2: SEHNR, FQNEAQ (reference sequence). Losses at the gene ends were 8 bases for V and 8 bases for J; bases not matched to a gene: 10. The CDR3 extends over 14 amino acids. For the CDR3, the DNA is TGTGCCAGCTGCAAAGACAGGGGATGGGAAAAACTGTTTTTT. The encoded protein is CASCKDRGWEKLFF.

Comments on this clonotype: This clone may be a read error of a much larger clone one base away. The chain joins TRBV7-2 to TRBJ2-3; 9 bases line up with TRBD1. CDR1 is SGHTA, CDR2 FQGNSA, per germline. The CDR3 runs to 17 residues. V lost 3 bases and J lost 6; bases outside the gene matches: 13. Written as DNA, the CDR3 is TGTGCCAGCAGCTTTACAGCCGGGACAGGGATCAGGGATACGCAGTATTTT. Encoded protein: CASSFTAGTGIRDTQYF.

This clonotype has at least ten counts. The chain is built from TRBV7-9 and TRBJ2-3; either TRBD1 or TRBD2 may fit D (5 bases each). V dropped 5 bases and J dropped 2 bases, with 17 bases sitting between them. Germline loops: CDR1 SEHNR, CDR2 FQNEAQ (reference sequence). CDR3 length equals 16 residues. The CDR3, as DNA: TGTGCCAGCAGCCGGGACCCACCCCCGATCACAGATACGCAGTATTTT. Residues: CASSRDPPPITDTQYF.

The table lists this clonotype with a few counts. Just one base apart from a much larger clone, this may be a read error. This chain links TRBV12-3 or TRBV12-4 with TRBJ2-5; TRBD2 aligns across 12 bases. This CDR3 has 14 residues. The V segment lost 6 bases and the J segment 11 bases; nucleotides outside the gene matches: 10. The CDR3 loop reads CASSRTSGANEQYF. The CDR3 DNA reads TGTGCCAGCAGCCGGACTAGCGGGGCCAATGAGCAGTACTTC.

In this sample, this clonotype turned up many times. CDR3: CASSWGGDSETQYF. CDR3 coding DNA: TGTGCCAGCAGTTGGGGGGGCGATTCCGAGACCCAGTACTTC. The chain is built from TRBV6-2 or TRBV6-3 and TRBJ2-5; tentative D call: TRBD2 (7 bases). The germline CDR1 and CDR2 sequences are MNHEY and SVGEGT. The CDR3 is made up of 14 amino acids. V dropped 4 bases and J dropped 5 bases, with 14 bases sitting between them.

This clonotype has only one observation. This clone may be a read error of a much larger clone one base away. This CDR3 is missing its conserved last phenylalanine or tryptophan, likely due to a read error. V gene TRBV6-2 or TRBV6-3 combines with J gene TRBJ2-3, with D possibly being TRBD2 (5 bases). Deletions cut 6 bases from V and 8 bases from J, with 12 bases between. Germline V gives CDR1 MNHEY, CDR2 SVGEGT. This CDR3 comprises 12 residues. The CDR3 is CASRGPLGTQYS. In DNA form, the CDR3 reads TGTGCCAGCAGAGGGCCACTAGGTACGCAGTATTCT.

In the case of this clonotype: Being one base from a much bigger clone, this may be a read error. The chain recombines TRBV7-2 with TRBJ1-2, with D possibly being TRBD1 (5 bases). Germline lookup yields CDR1 SGHTA and CDR2 FQGNSA. The CDR3 is 14 residues long. DNA for the CDR3: TGTGCCGGCAGCCCAGTTGGGGGGACCTATGGCTACACCTTC. Amino acid sequence: CAGSPVGGTYGYTF.

Details on this clonotype: A read error may be the cause here, since a much bigger clone is one base away. The V and J genes are TRBV25-1 and TRBJ2-1; D gene ambiguous. The germline V gene encodes CDR1 MGHDK and CDR2 SYGVNS. The V gene lost 6 bases and the J gene lost 2 bases, with 14 bases spanning the gap. The CDR3 loop spans 15 amino acids. The CDR3 DNA sequence: TGTGCCAGCAGCGGAGACGGCAAGCCCTACAATGAGCAGTTCTTC. The encoded protein is CASSGDGKPYNEQFF.

This clonotype was recorded a few times. The chain carries TRBV25-1 and TRBJ2-3; the D is unclear. There are 15 residues in the CDR3. Germline V gene data show CDR1 as MGHDK and CDR2 as SYGVNS. The V gene lost 3 bases and the J gene lost 1 base, with 11 bases spanning the gap. The CDR3, as DNA: TGTGCCAGCAGTGACCCCAGCCTAGGCACAGATACGCAGTATTTT. Protein product: CASSDPSLGTDTQYF.